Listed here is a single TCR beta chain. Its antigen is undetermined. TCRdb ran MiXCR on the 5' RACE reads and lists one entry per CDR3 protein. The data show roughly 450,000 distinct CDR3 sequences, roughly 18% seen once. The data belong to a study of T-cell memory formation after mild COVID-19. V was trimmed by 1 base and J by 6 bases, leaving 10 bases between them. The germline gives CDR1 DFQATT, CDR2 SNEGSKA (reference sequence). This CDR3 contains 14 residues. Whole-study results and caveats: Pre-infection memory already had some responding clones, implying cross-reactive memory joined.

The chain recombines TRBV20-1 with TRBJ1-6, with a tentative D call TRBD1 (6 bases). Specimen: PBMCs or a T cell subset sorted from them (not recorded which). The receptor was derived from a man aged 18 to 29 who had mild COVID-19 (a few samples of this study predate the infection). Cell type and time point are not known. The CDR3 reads CSARAGGGNSPLHF. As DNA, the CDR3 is TGCAGTGCTAGAGCTGGGGGCGGTAATTCACCCCTCCACTTT.